The 25 T cell receptor beta chains in this list originate from one sample, sequenced in a study of technical replicates of blood from several donors. Assay used: immunoSEQ multiplex PCR; TCRdb lists only in-frame clones, some missing. Among some 94,000 clones listed, almost 97% were seen once. What was sequenced was T cells isolated from PBMCs. These receptors were taken from a human donor in good health.

V and J are TRBV5-3 and TRBJ2-1; maybe TRBD2 (6 bases). TRBV5-3 is an open reading frame whose function is uncertain. Trimming took 0 bases from V and 3 from J, leaving 7 bases between them. CDR3 length equals 14 residues. The CDR3 sequence: CARSLVRDYNEQFF. The CDR3, as DNA: TGTGCCAGAAGCTTGGTGCGGGACTACAATGAGCAGTTCTTC.

This chain connects TRBV18 to TRBJ2-5, with D uncertain. CDR1 KGHSH and CDR2 LQKENI come from the germline V gene. The CDR3 spans 15 residues. The V gene lost 4 bases and the J gene lost 3 bases, with 15 bases spanning the gap. Written as DNA, the CDR3 is TGTGCCAGCTCACAACTCGACAAATCTGAAGAGACCCAGTACTTC. Translation: CASSQLDKSEETQYF.

The chain links TRBV10-3 to TRBJ1-1; D gene ambiguous. CDR3 length equals 12 residues. Germline V gene data show CDR1 as ENHRY and CDR2 as SYGVKD. V was clipped by 10 bases and J by 1 base, with 10 bases between them. CDR3 nucleotides: TGTGCCACCACCGGCGGGAACACTGAAGCTTTCTTT. Amino acid sequence: CATTGGNTEAFF.

CDR3 DNA: TGTGCCAGCAGCGACAGGGACTACGAGCAGTACTTC. Protein: CASSDRDYEQYF. This chain uses TRBV27 with TRBJ2-7; 7 nucleotides line up with TRBD1. The CDR3 loop spans 12 amino acids. V was clipped by 6 bases and J by 3 bases; unmatched bases: 2. Per germline, CDR1 MNHEY and CDR2 SMNVEV (reference sequence).

V usage is TRBV11-2 and J usage is TRBJ2-3, with D hard to call. V shed 5 bases and J shed 0 bases, with 3 bases lying between them. CDR1 and CDR2 from the germline V gene are SGHAT and FQNNGV. CDR3 length: 12 amino acids. CDR3 nucleotide sequence: TGTGCCAGCAGCCAGAGCACAGATACGCAGTATTTT. The encoded protein is CASSQSTDTQYF.

The gene calls are TRBV28 and TRBJ1-2, with TRBD1 as a possible D gene (6 bases). Germline CDR1 MDHEN, CDR2 SYDVKM. This CDR3 is 15 amino acids long. Trimming cost V 5 bases and J 3 bases, with 16 bases left between them. CDR3 DNA: TGTGCCAGCAGTGTTAGGGACATGGATCACTATGGCTACACCTTC. Its protein is CASSVRDMDHYGYTF.

V and J are TRBV19 and TRBJ1-1; D ambiguous. The germline CDR1 and CDR2 sequences are LNHDA and SQIVND (reference sequence). V dropped 3 bases and J dropped 1 base, with 12 bases sitting between them. The CDR3 is made up of 15 amino acids. The CDR3 spells CASSINGQSNTEAFF. CDR3 nucleotide sequence: TGTGCCAGTAGTATTAATGGGCAGTCGAACACTGAAGCTTTCTTT.

The chain employs TRBV10-3 and TRBJ2-7; 8 bases align to TRBD2. The germline gives CDR1 ENHRY, CDR2 SYGVKD. V lost 4 bases to trimming and J lost 5 bases; unmatched junction nucleotides: 10. The CDR3 runs to 15 residues. CDR3 loop: CAISAGRATGDEQYF. The CDR3 coding sequence is TGTGCCATCAGTGCCGGGAGGGCAACGGGGGACGAGCAGTACTTC.

The rearrangement uses TRBV7-3 and TRBJ1-2; maybe TRBD1 (5 bases). V lost 3 bases, J lost 8 bases, and 13 bases lay in between. The CDR3 contains 13 residues. In germline, CDR1 is SGHTA, CDR2 FQGTGA. CDR3 sequence (DNA): TGTGCCAGCAGCTTTGGTACAGGTCAGGGCTACACCTTC. This translates into CASSFGTGQGYTF.

This chain joins TRBV19 and TRBJ1-4; unclear D gene. The V end was cut by 7 bases, the J end by 0 bases, with 12 bases between. Germline CDR1 is LNHDA and CDR2 is SQIVND (reference sequence). The CDR3 length is 15 residues. The CDR3 DNA sequence: TGTGCCAGTAACCAGATGCCTGCAACTAATGAAAAACTGTTTTTT. This codes for CASNQMPATNEKLFF.

V and J are TRBV2 and TRBJ2-5; possibly TRBD1 for D (5 bases). This CDR3 contains 13 residues. V was trimmed by 4 bases and J by 5 bases, leaving 11 bases between them. In germline, CDR1 is SNHLY, CDR2 FYNNEI. CDR3 nucleotides: TGTGCCAGCAGTGTAGTTCCAGGGGAGACCCAGTACTTC. Translated: CASSVVPGETQYF.

DNA of the CDR3: TGTGCCAGTAGTATGAGGACAGGGGCCTCTCAGCCCCAGCATTTT. This encodes CASSMRTGASQPQHF. The rearrangement joins TRBV19 to TRBJ1-5; 9 bases map to TRBD1. Germline V gene sequence: CDR1 LNHDA, CDR2 SQIVND (reference sequence). This CDR3 contains 15 residues. Unmatched junction bases numbered 6, after V lost 3 bases and J lost 6 bases.

The V and J genes are TRBV7-9 and TRBJ2-7; 13 bases map to TRBD2. The J segment lost 3 bases and the V segment lost 1 base, leaving 0 bases of the junction unmatched. The CDR3 covers 15 residues. Germline-derived CDR1 and CDR2 are SEHNR and FQNEAQ (reference sequence). The CDR3 DNA reads as TGTGCCAGCAGCTTAGGACTAGCGGGAGGCTACGAGCAGTACTTC. Translation: CASSLGLAGGYEQYF.

V usage is TRBV7-2 and J usage is TRBJ2-2; the D is unclear. With 5 bases removed from V and 5 bases from J, the gap between germline ends came to 9 bases. Looked up from germline, CDR1 is SGHTA and CDR2 is FQGNSA. This CDR3 contains 13 residues. The CDR3 bases are TGTGCCAGCAGCCCCTACCGGACCGGGGAGCTGTTTTTT. It is translated as CASSPYRTGELFF.

The chain recombines TRBV7-2 with TRBJ2-7, with 9 bases that match TRBD1. Trimming cost V 6 bases and J 5 bases; bases outside gene matches: 11. The CDR3 is made up of 15 amino acids. Per germline, CDR1 SGHTA and CDR2 FQGNSA. The CDR3 bases are TGTGCCAGCAGTCGACCGACAGGGGGAAACCACGAGCAGTACTTC. It encodes CASSRPTGGNHEQYF.

The chain carries TRBV14 and TRBJ2-1, with D perhaps TRBD1 (5 bases). The V end lost 1 base, the J end lost 4 bases, and 14 bases lay between the germline ends. CDR1 and CDR2 (germline): SGHDN, FVKESK. This CDR3 region has 16 residues. This CDR3 is CASSQVGQGRYNEQFF. The CDR3 DNA is TGTGCCAGCAGCCAAGTCGGCCAGGGTAGATACAATGAGCAGTTCTTC.

The chain combines TRBV28 with TRBJ2-7; 7 nucleotides match TRBD1. CDR1 MDHEN and CDR2 SYDVKM come from the germline V gene. V gave up 8 bases and J gave up 3 bases; unmatched junction bases: 10. This CDR3 comprises 14 residues. As DNA, the CDR3 is TGTGCCAGCCTTCCCGGGACAGAAAACTACGAGCAGTACTTC. Translation: CASLPGTENYEQYF.

The chain uses TRBV9 and TRBJ1-2; 9 bases are shared with TRBD1. The germline CDR1 and CDR2 sequences are SGDLS and YYNGEE. The ends lost 0 bases at V and 1 base at J; junction bases unmatched: 1. The CDR3 consists of 15 residues. The CDR3 coding sequence is TGTGCCAGCAGCGTAGCGGGACAGGGTAACTATGGCTACACCTTC. This sequence encodes CASSVAGQGNYGYTF.

J is TRBJ1-1 and V is TRBV5-1; 10 nucleotides agree with TRBD1. CDR3 length: 18 residues. Germline assignment: CDR1 SGHRS and CDR2 YFSETQ. V trimming: 3 bases; J trimming: 2 bases; junction bases outside the gene matches: 13. CDR3 bases: TGCGCCAGCAGCTGGAGACCCGGGACAGGGGCCGCTAACACTGAAGCTTTCTTT. This gives the protein CASSWRPGTGAANTEAFF.

The chain carries TRBV7-9 and TRBJ1-4, with D possibly matching TRBD1 (6 bases). V lost 5 bases, J lost 11 bases, and 21 bases lay in between. The CDR3 totals 15 residues. Germline V gene lookup returns CDR1 SEHNR and CDR2 FQNEAQ (reference sequence). The CDR3 region has the DNA TGTGCCAGCAGCCTTGGGGGCCTCGGAGAAAATAAACTGTTTTTT. Its translation: CASSLGGLGENKLFF.

The rearrangement joins TRBV7-9 to TRBJ1-4; 7 bases agree with TRBD1. J was trimmed by 8 bases and V by 5 bases; bases with no gene match: 8. The V gene's germline CDR1 is SEHNR and CDR2 FQNEAQ (reference sequence). CDR3 length: 14 residues. In nucleotides, the CDR3 is TGTGCCAGCAGCCTCCAATGGACAGGCGAAAAACTGTTTTTT. Amino acid sequence: CASSLQWTGEKLFF.

The V and J genes are TRBV14 and TRBJ1-4, with TRBD1 matching 8 bases. Looked up from germline, CDR1 is SGHDN and CDR2 is FVKESK. J was trimmed by 8 bases and V by 3 bases; bases with no gene match: 8. The CDR3 has 15 residues. The CDR3: CASSHYRGLREKLFF. The CDR3 region has the DNA TGTGCCAGCAGCCACTACAGGGGGTTGAGGGAAAAACTGTTTTTT.

This rearrangement joins TRBV29-1 to TRBJ2-7, with a possible D match to TRBD1 (6 bases). V was cut by 6 bases and J by 2 bases, with 11 bases left in between. There are 12 residues in the CDR3. CDR1 is SQVTM, CDR2 ANQGSEA, per germline. CDR3 sequence: CSVAEGAYEQYF. CDR3 DNA: TGCAGCGTGGCAGAGGGGGCCTACGAGCAGTACTTC.

The rearrangement uses TRBV19 and TRBJ1-5, with D tentatively TRBD1 (5 bases). The germline CDR1 and CDR2 sequences are LNHDA and SQIVND (reference sequence). Trimming pared 7 bases from V and 4 bases from J, leaving 14 bases between. CDR3 size: 14 residues. The CDR3 DNA reads as TGTGCCAGTACTATTCAGGGATGGAATCAGCCCCAGCATTTT. Protein product: CASTIQGWNQPQHF.

The gene calls are TRBV11-3 and TRBJ2-3, with D perhaps TRBD2 (7 bases). The CDR3 loop spans 18 amino acids. The germline V and J ends were trimmed by 0 bases and 2 bases, with 18 bases remaining between them. Per the germline V gene, CDR1 is SGHNT and CDR2 is YENEEA. The CDR3 nucleotides read TGTGCCAGCAGCTTAGAAAGGGGGGGCCGCCCTTTCACAGATACGCAGTATTTT. This encodes CASSLERGGRPFTDTQYF.